Listed below are T cell receptor beta chains from one sample, sequenced in a study of blood T cells in healthy people across ages. TCRdb redid the calling of the 5' RACE reads with MiXCR, one entry per CDR3 protein. This sample carries around 900,000 distinct CDR3 sequences, roughly 51% of them seen once, and the ten largest clones take over 20%. Material: blood. All receptors derive from a woman aged 55 to 70 in good health. The CDR3 runs from the conserved cysteine through the conserved F or W. D genes are given only for firm matches. Not all rows give a size; the values are once, few, many and, for expanded clones, a class.

D,V,J,size,length,CDR3,DNA
-,TRBV3-1,TRBJ2-7,-,15,CASSQTGFATYEQYF,TGTGCCAGCAGTCAAACTGGTTTCGCTACCTACGAGCAGTACTTC
TRBD1,TRBV28,TRBJ1-5,-,14,CACSTSDRARPQHF,TGTGCCTGCAGCACCTCAGACAGGGCTCGGCCCCAGCATTTT
-,TRBV24-1,TRBJ2-5,-,14,CATSQLTGSETQYF,TGTGCCACCAGCCAACTGACGGGGTCAGAGACCCAGTACTTC
TRBD2,TRBV4-2,TRBJ2-7,-,15,CASSQSGLQTYEQYF,TGTGCCAGCAGCCAATCGGGACTACAAACCTACGAGCAGTACTTC
TRBD1,TRBV7-8,TRBJ2-7,-,15,CASSLTLTGSYEQYF,TGTGCCAGTAGCTTAACGTTGACAGGGTCCTACGAGCAGTACTTC
-,TRBV6-6,TRBJ1-2,-,10,CASGTWGYTF,TGTGCCAGCGGGACTTGGGGCTACACCTTC
-,TRBV7-8,TRBJ1-5,-,16,CASSHTGVYGNQPQHF,TGTGCCAGCAGCCATACAGGAGTTTATGGCAATCAGCCCCAGCATTTT
TRBD2,TRBV11-2,TRBJ2-3,few,13,CASSPWRENTQYF,TGTGCCAGCAGCCCATGGCGGGAGAATACGCAGTATTTT
-,TRBV24-1,TRBJ2-7,once,15,CATSNTMDATYEQYF,TGTGCCACCAGTAATACGATGGACGCAACATACGAGCAGTACTTC
-,TRBV11-2,TRBJ2-7,few,12,CASSRLRHEQYF,TGTGCCAGCAGCCGACTGCGCCACGAGCAGTACTTC
-,TRBV29-1,TRBJ2-1,few,14,CSVGATQSYNEQFF,TGCAGCGTGGGAGCGACCCAATCCTACAATGAGCAGTTCTTC
-,TRBV4-1,TRBJ1-1,-,17,CASSQEDRRVVNTEAFF,TGCGCCAGCAGCCAAGAAGACCGCAGGGTCGTGAACACTGAAGCTTTCTTT
-,TRBV9,TRBJ1-2,-,13,CASSVAGGYGYTF,TGTGCCAGCAGCGTAGCAGGTGGCTATGGCTACACCTTC
-,TRBV15,TRBJ1-5,-,13,CATSRDFNQPQHF,TGTGCCACCAGCAGAGATTTTAATCAGCCCCAGCATTTT
-,TRBV24-1,TRBJ2-3,-,17,CATDKTGPKQVTDTQYF,TGTGCCACGGATAAAACAGGACCTAAACAAGTCACAGATACGCAGTATTTT
-,TRBV7-2,TRBJ2-7,-,14,CASSLRANPYEQYF,TGTGCCAGCAGCTTACGGGCGAACCCCTACGAGCAGTACTTC
-,TRBV20-1,TRBJ2-5,-,13,CSATESATETQYF,TGCAGTGCAACCGAATCGGCCACGGAGACCCAGTACTTC
-,TRBV12-3/TRBV12-4,TRBJ2-5,few,15,CASSPEGSRGETQYF,TGTGCCAGCAGTCCGGAAGGCTCGAGAGGGGAGACCCAGTACTTC
-,TRBV30,TRBJ2-3,-,13,CAWSTSSSDTQYF,TGTGCCTGGAGTACCTCCTCGAGTGATACGCAGTATTTT
-,TRBV6-2/TRBV6-3,TRBJ2-3,once,12,CASSGTSDTQYF,TGTGCCAGCAGCGGGACCTCAGATACGCAGTATTTT
TRBD1,TRBV20-1,TRBJ2-7,-,15,CSARDRGTAPYEQYF,TGCAGTGCTAGAGATCGAGGGACAGCTCCTTACGAGCAGTACTTC
-,TRBV20-1,TRBJ1-5,-,14,CSARVPGANQPQHF,TGCAGTGCTAGAGTGCCGGGGGCGAATCAGCCCCAGCATTTT
TRBD2,TRBV5-5,TRBJ2-1,few,15,CASSFSGRPNNEQFF,TGTGCCAGCAGCTTTAGCGGGAGGCCCAACAATGAGCAGTTCTTC
TRBD2,TRBV20-1,TRBJ2-1,-,14,CSASSGNAYNEQFF,TGCAGTGCTTCCAGCGGGAACGCCTACAATGAGCAGTTCTTC
-,TRBV3-1,TRBJ1-4,-,13,CASSQRPNEKLFF,TGTGCCAGCAGCCAAAGGCCAAATGAAAAACTGTTTTTT
TRBD2,TRBV19,TRBJ2-5,-,14,CASSHLADQETQYF,TGTGCCAGTAGCCACCTAGCGGATCAAGAGACCCAGTACTTC
-,TRBV6-2/TRBV6-3,TRBJ2-7,many,12,CASSYPTYEQYF,TGTGCCAGCAGTTACCCCACGTACGAGCAGTACTTC
-,TRBV7-9,TRBJ2-3,-,14,CASSLEVKSDTQYF,TGTGCCAGCAGCTTAGAAGTGAAATCCGATACGCAGTATTTT
-,TRBV6-6,TRBJ1-2,-,15,CAGSYQSGPHYGYTF,TGTGCCGGCAGTTACCAATCCGGGCCCCACTATGGCTACACCTTC
-,TRBV4-3,TRBJ2-7,-,15,CASSNRRQGSYEQYF,TGCGCCAGCAGCAACCGTAGGCAGGGGTCCTACGAGCAGTACTTC
-,TRBV7-9,TRBJ1-2,-,11,CASSPHIGYTF,TGTGCCAGCAGCCCGCACATTGGCTACACCTTC
-,TRBV6-6,TRBJ1-4,-,13,CASKDRGNEKLFF,TGTGCCAGCAAAGATAGGGGGAATGAAAAACTGTTTTTT
TRBD2,TRBV6-2/TRBV6-3,TRBJ2-5,few,18,CASRNFPGLAGHQETQYF,TGTGCCAGCAGAAACTTCCCGGGACTAGCGGGCCACCAAGAGACCCAGTACTTC
-,TRBV20-1,TRBJ2-1,few,14,CSATPGRRNNEQFF,TGCAGTGCCACCCCAGGGAGGCGTAATAATGAGCAGTTCTTC
TRBD2,TRBV7-2,TRBJ2-3,few,17,CASSLQPSGREADTQYF,TGTGCCAGCAGCTTACAACCTAGCGGGAGAGAGGCAGATACGCAGTATTTT
-,TRBV18,TRBJ2-3,-,15,CASSPETQYPDTQYF,TGTGCCAGCTCACCCGAGACTCAATATCCAGATACGCAGTATTTT
TRBD1,TRBV29-1,TRBJ1-4,few,14,CSALTGQGGEKLFF,TGCAGCGCCCTGACGGGACAGGGGGGTGAAAAACTGTTTTTT
-,TRBV7-6,TRBJ2-5,-,18,CASSLKTRGQTPGETQYF,TGTGCCAGCAGCTTAAAGACACGGGGGCAGACCCCTGGGGAGACCCAGTACTTC
TRBD2,TRBV10-3,TRBJ2-7,few,11,CAIGGGYEQYF,TGTGCCATCGGGGGGGGCTACGAGCAGTACTTC
-,TRBV29-1,TRBJ2-5,few,12,CSVEGVVETQYF,TGCAGCGTTGAGGGGGTTGTTGAGACCCAGTACTTC
TRBD1,TRBV4-2,TRBJ1-1,-,15,CASSQDSRDRKEAFF,TGTGCCAGCAGCCAAGACTCCCGGGACAGGAAAGAAGCTTTCTTT
-,TRBV20-1,TRBJ1-4,-,15,CSARLDTHSNEKLFF,TGCAGTGCTAGACTTGACACACATTCAAATGAAAAACTGTTTTTT
TRBD2,TRBV4-2,TRBJ2-3,-,16,CASSQTAGVLTDTQYF,TGTGCCAGCAGCCAAACGGCGGGAGTATTAACAGATACGCAGTATTTT
TRBD1,TRBV27,TRBJ2-7,-,16,CASRRRPGQGYYEQYF,TGTGCCAGCAGGCGTCGACCGGGACAGGGATACTACGAGCAGTACTTC
-,TRBV29-1,TRBJ2-1,few,15,CSVEFYAGRYNEQFF,TGCAGCGTTGAATTTTATGCGGGAAGGTACAATGAGCAGTTCTTC
TRBD1,TRBV5-5,TRBJ2-1,-,12,CAGGQRYNEQFF,TGTGCCGGGGGACAGCGATACAATGAGCAGTTCTTC
-,TRBV2,TRBJ2-5,-,12,CASRYTQSAEYF,TGTGCCAGCAGATACACACAGAGTGCGGAGTACTTC